This entry concerns a single T cell receptor (beta chain). This sample stems from a study of identical twins. In TCRdb, the 5' RACE reads were re-called with MiXCR into one record per CDR3 protein. The profile shows 200,000 to 250,000 distinct CDR3 sequences, roughly 13% of them singletons. These data were likewise used in another study, on yellow fever vaccine responses in identical twins.

The receptor was isolated from a woman under 30 in good health. The specimen sequenced was memory (CD45RO+) T cells sorted from blood.

CDR3 residues: CATSRDLPTRGADTQYF. The CDR3 bases are TGTGCCACCAGCAGAGATTTGCCGACTAGAGGGGCAGATACGCAGTATTTT. The chain recombines TRBV15 with TRBJ2-3; TRBD2 is a possible D gene (6 bases). Germline V gene data show CDR1 as LNHNV and CDR2 as YYDKDF (reference sequence). There are 17 residues in the CDR3. Trimming stripped 0 bases from V and 4 bases from J, with 17 bases between.